The rows below give T cell receptor beta chains drawn from one sample of a study of T cells in Graves' hyperthyroidism and ophthalmopathy. TCRdb itself ran the multiplex PCR reads through MiXCR, one entry per CDR3 protein. The sample holds more than 550,000 distinct CDR3 sequences; approximately 15% are singletons and the top ten take around 16%. The sample consisted of blood. All receptors come from a middle-aged man with Graves' hyperthyroidism. The CDR3 runs from the conserved cysteine through the conserved F or W. D genes are given only for firm matches. Not all rows give a size; the values are once, few, many and, for expanded clones, a class.

clone_size,d_call,j_call,v_call,cdr3_nt,cdr3_aa
few,TRBD2,TRBJ2-7,TRBV20-1,TGCAGTGCCCCCCGGATAGCGGGAGGTCACGAGCAGTACTTC,CSAPRIAGGHEQYF
.,.,TRBJ2-3,TRBV18,TGTGCCAGCTCACCCCTAGAGGACGGGTCAGATACGCAGTATTTT,CASSPLEDGSDTQYF
.,TRBD2,TRBJ2-1,TRBV6-2/TRBV6-3,TGTGCCAGCAGCCCGGGACTAGTTAGCGAGCAGTTCTTC,CASSPGLVSEQFF
.,TRBD2,TRBJ2-5,TRBV5-6,TGTGCCAGCAGCCGCACTAGCGGGTTACAAGAGACCCAGTACTTC,CASSRTSGLQETQYF
many,TRBD2,TRBJ2-1,TRBV9,TGTGCCAGCAGCTCATGGCCGGCTAGCGGGAGTGGGGATGAGCAGTTCTTC,CASSSWPASGSGDEQFF
few,TRBD1,TRBJ2-4,TRBV18,TGTGCCAGCTCATCCGCCAGGGGGTCCAAAAACATTCAGTACTTC,CASSSARGSKNIQYF
many,.,TRBJ2-3,TRBV11-2,TGTGCCAGCAGCTTAGAACTAGCATACGATACGCAGTATTTT,CASSLELAYDTQYF
many,.,TRBJ1-2,TRBV19,TGTGCCACCGCCCCGGTAGACGAGGGGTACTATGGCTACACCTTC,CATAPVDEGYYGYTF
many,.,TRBJ1-1,TRBV30,TGTGCCTGGACTCATGGGGCAAACACTGAAGCTTTCTTT,CAWTHGANTEAFF
once,.,TRBJ2-5,TRBV10-3,TGTGCCATCTTCAGGGAAGTTGTGGTGGAGACCCAGTACTTC,CAIFREVVVETQYF
.,TRBD1,TRBJ2-7,TRBV7-9,TGTGCCAGCAGCTCACCGGGACAGGGGGCGTTTTCGGGATTATACGAGCAGTACTTC,CASSSPGQGAFSGLYEQYF
many,TRBD1,TRBJ1-5,TRBV30,TGTGCCTGGAGTAGGACAGGGGGTTATCAGCCCCAGCATTTT,CAWSRTGGYQPQHF
many,.,TRBJ1-1,TRBV14,TGTGCCAGCAGCCAAGAGGAGACAGATATTACTGAAGCTTTCTTT,CASSQEETDITEAFF
.,TRBD1,TRBJ1-3,TRBV6-1,TGTGCCAGCGGCAGGGGGAACACCATATATTTT,CASGRGNTIYF
.,.,TRBJ1-4,TRBV6-1,TGTGCCAGCAGTGGCCAGACCGGGAATGAAAAACTGTTTTTT,CASSGQTGNEKLFF
few,TRBD1,TRBJ2-3,TRBV10-3,TGTGCCATCCGGGACAGTAGCACAGATACGCAGTATTTT,CAIRDSSTDTQYF
.,TRBD2,TRBJ2-7,TRBV13,TGTGCCAGCAGCTTAACAGGACTAGCGGGAGTCGAGCAGTACTTC,CASSLTGLAGVEQYF
.,.,TRBJ2-3,TRBV10-3,TGTGCCATCAGTCCCTCACTGGGAGGGGGTTCTACAGATACGCAGTATTTT,CAISPSLGGGSTDTQYF
many,TRBD2,TRBJ2-1,TRBV20-1,TGCAGTGCCCCCGGGACTAGCGGGAGTATCACCTACAATGAGCAGTTCTTC,CSAPGTSGSITYNEQFF
.,.,TRBJ1-4,TRBV5-6,TGTGCCAGCAGCTTATTGGACCGTAATGAAAAACTGTTTTTT,CASSLLDRNEKLFF
few,.,TRBJ1-4,TRBV30,TGTGCCTGGAGCCATAGGAGGGGGGCGGGTGAAAAACTGTTTTTT,CAWSHRRGAGEKLFF
many,TRBD2,TRBJ2-1,TRBV7-9,TGTGCCAGCAGCTTAAAGGGACTAGCGGGGACCCCTAGCTCCTACAATGAGCAGTTCTTC,CASSLKGLAGTPSSYNEQFF
.,.,TRBJ1-2,TRBV6-5,TGTGCCAGCAGTTACGTCCGCGGCAACTATGGCTACACCTTC,CASSYVRGNYGYTF
.,TRBD2,TRBJ2-2,TRBV28,TGTGCCAGCATTAGCGGGAGAACCGGGGAGCTGTTTTTT,CASISGRTGELFF
.,.,TRBJ2-2,TRBV19,TGTGCCAGTAGCAAATGGGGGAGTGACACCGGGGAGCTGTTTTTT,CASSKWGSDTGELFF
many,TRBD1,TRBJ2-7,TRBV27,TGTGCCAGCAGTTTTGGGACAGACTACGAGCAGTACTTC,CASSFGTDYEQYF
.,.,TRBJ2-7,TRBV7-9,TGTGCCAGCAGCGCGACCGGGACGAACTCCTACGAGCAGTACTTC,CASSATGTNSYEQYF
few,.,TRBJ2-3,TRBV30,TGTGCCTGGATAGGAGCAGCGGATGACACAGATACGCAGTATTTT,CAWIGAADDTDTQYF
.,TRBD1,TRBJ2-4,TRBV7-3,TGTGCCAGCAGCTCGACCGGGACAGGAAAAAACATTCAGTACTTC,CASSSTGTGKNIQYF
.,TRBD2,TRBJ2-5,TRBV9,TGTGCCAGCAGCGTAGTAGCGGGAGCTGAGACCCAGTACTTC,CASSVVAGAETQYF
few,.,TRBJ2-7,TRBV18,TGTGCCAGCTCACGAGGACAGGAGCAGTACTTC,CASSRGQEQYF
few,.,TRBJ1-1,TRBV28,TGTGCCAGCAGTCCGCCTCAGGGGTTCACTGAAGCTTTCTTT,CASSPPQGFTEAFF
many,.,TRBJ2-5,TRBV28,TGTGCCAGCAGCCAGCCTCCGGACGAGACCCAGTACTTC,CASSQPPDETQYF
many,.,TRBJ2-2,TRBV25-1,TGTGCCAGCAGGAAGGCGGAGACACACACCGGGGAGCTGTTTTTT,CASRKAETHTGELFF
many,.,TRBJ2-1,TRBV28,TGTGCCAGCAAACGGGACTCGAACAATGAGCAGTTCTTC,CASKRDSNNEQFF
many,.,TRBJ2-7,TRBV25-1,TGTGCCAGCAGTGGTTCGAGCGGACCCGTTCTGCTAGTTGGCGAGCAGTACTTC,CASSGSSGPVLLVGEQYF
many,TRBD2,TRBJ2-1,TRBV11-3,TGTGCCAGCAGCCGGCGCGGGGCGGGAGACAATGAGCAGTTCTTC,CASSRRGAGDNEQFF
few,.,TRBJ2-1,TRBV5-1,TGCGCCAGCAGCCCCTTCAGAGCGTCCTACAATGAGCAGTTCTTC,CASSPFRASYNEQFF
.,TRBD1,TRBJ2-7,TRBV5-1,TGCGCCAGCAGCTTGGACGGGACAGGGGTCCACGAGCAGTACTTC,CASSLDGTGVHEQYF
many,TRBD2,TRBJ2-7,TRBV20-1,TGCAGTGCTACAGGAACCGGGAGGACTGGCGAAAACGCATACGAGCAGTACTTC,CSATGTGRTGENAYEQYF